Described below is a single T cell receptor (beta chain) sequence and its context. Per germline, CDR1 MDHEN and CDR2 SYDVKM. The junction had 5 bases not matched to a gene; V was cut back by 4 bases and J by 5 bases. The length of the CDR3 is 15 residues. For the second PCR, which ran for roughly 6 to 12 cycles, a sample-barcoded 5' primer and a J-beta primer mix were used. MiXCR, run by TCRdb on the 5' RACE reads, gives a single entry per CDR3 protein. The sample holds hundreds of thousands of distinct CDR3 sequences, over 40% seen once. Per individual sample, total RNA of at least 5.5 micrograms was extracted. This sample was taken from a study of blood T cells in healthy people across ages.

This clonotype originated in a woman at least 80 years old in good health. This chain joins TRBV28 and TRBJ2-2, with 9 nucleotides matching TRBD1. The source material was blood. The CDR3 nucleotides are TGTGCCAGCAGTTCAGACAGGGGGAGAACCGGGGAGCTGTTTTTT. Amino acids: CASSSDRGRTGELFF.